This is a list of T cell receptor beta chains from one sample in a study of molecular identifiers for immune sequencing clone quantification. TCRdb reanalysed the PCR reads using MiXCR and keeps one entry per CDR3 protein. The repertoire holds 550,000 to 750,000 distinct CDR3 sequences, with less than 20% as singletons. The sequenced sample was naive CD8+ T cells from blood, with Jurkat cell RNA spiked in. The source is a human donor in good health. Some libraries in this study had Jurkat cell RNA spiked in. Each CDR3 is given with its conserved first and last residue. Fields, in order: J gene, V gene, CDR3 protein.

>TRBJ2-7|TRBV29-1
CSVGQSYEQYF
>TRBJ2-7|TRBV6-1
CASSESRALSYEQYF
>TRBJ2-5|TRBV7-9
CASSLGFAGLYQETQYF
>TRBJ2-7|TRBV27
CASGLGLAGGNKKPETLYEQHF
>TRBJ2-7|TRBV5-6
CASSHHGTNYEQYF
>TRBJ2-2|TRBV27
CASSFLGPGANTGELFF
>TRBJ1-2|TRBV4-1
CASSQARAANYGYTF
>TRBJ2-7|TRBV7-2
CASSLGGTSAYEQYF
>TRBJ1-1|TRBV7-9
CASSLSSGNTEAFF
>TRBJ1-5|TRBV12-3/TRBV12-4
CASNLAYGGAGQPQHF
>TRBJ1-2|TRBV7-9
CASSFQVYGYTF
>TRBJ2-7|TRBV28
CASTDGTGFYEQYF
>TRBJ2-7|TRBV28
CASSFATTEQYF
>TRBJ2-7|TRBV4-3
CASSPGTEYEQYF
>TRBJ2-5|TRBV12-3/TRBV12-4
CASSLFGAGQETQYF
>TRBJ2-5|TRBV5-1
CASTLVGEAQYF
>TRBJ2-1|TRBV11-2
CASSLVPDKTYNEQFF
>TRBJ2-7|TRBV5-6
CASSSAGQGISYEQYF
>TRBJ2-2|TRBV13
CASRQPNTGELFF
>TRBJ1-5|TRBV4-3
CASSLVWTGPNQPQHF
>TRBJ1-1|TRBV12-3/TRBV12-4
CASRLGGMAMNTEAFF
>TRBJ2-3|TRBV19
CASSIGLAGGLDTQYF
>TRBJ2-3|TRBV6-2/TRBV6-3
CASSYPRGRRPDTQYF
>TRBJ1-6|TRBV6-5
CASSYDRMDPSYNSPLHF
>TRBJ2-1|TRBV28
CASTDMHEQFF
>TRBJ2-7|TRBV4-3
CASSQDPPTGANSYEQYF
>TRBJ2-2|TRBV29-1
CSVDPNTGELFF
>TRBJ2-7|TRBV7-9
CASRPQDNPSYEQYF
>TRBJ2-5|TRBV12-3/TRBV12-4
CASSSLAEQETQYF
>TRBJ2-5|TRBV6-5
CASNTGQGGQETQYF
>TRBJ2-3|TRBV12-5
CASGLGRGSADTQYF
>TRBJ2-7|TRBV28
CASSFRGLAYGQYF
>TRBJ1-5|TRBV28
CASSLRQGAPQPQHF
>TRBJ1-4|TRBV5-4
CASSFMGVANEKLFF
>TRBJ2-1|TRBV20-1
CSAREVPTPRTEQFF
>TRBJ1-2|TRBV4-3
CASSQELTGLIYGYTF
>TRBJ2-5|TRBV12-3/TRBV12-4
CASSLISGGLKQETQYF
>TRBJ1-2|TRBV11-2
CASSLDDSETITNYGYTF
>TRBJ2-7|TRBV28
CASSPQVRFPYEQYF
>TRBJ2-7|TRBV7-9
CASSYAGTGDWYEQYF
>TRBJ1-2|TRBV6-2/TRBV6-3
CASSLGPGYTF
>TRBJ2-3|TRBV7-8
CAGSLVGTQQDTQYF
>TRBJ2-3|TRBV20-1
CSARDVSESTDTQYF
>TRBJ1-1|TRBV12-3/TRBV12-4
CASSPSEPYIRGTEAFF
>TRBJ2-5|TRBV7-2
CASSPFPGQLPQETQYF
>TRBJ2-7|TRBV20-1
CSARDTGLVDYEQYF
>TRBJ2-7|TRBV24-1
CATSGGDFGRVYKQYF
>TRBJ2-5|TRBV20-1
CSAISRQDQETQYF
>TRBJ2-7|TRBV27
CASSLGQGFIYEQYF
>TRBJ1-1|TRBV7-8
CASSLGTGGGGNTEAFF
>TRBJ2-3|TRBV5-1
CASSLAGRVQGRADTQYF
>TRBJ2-7|TRBV11-3
CASRPRDRETYEQYF
>TRBJ1-1|TRBV7-9
CASSPRDRVNTEAFF
>TRBJ2-5|TRBV30
CAWSVLNNQETQHF
>TRBJ2-5|TRBV12-3/TRBV12-4
CASRATGGGQQRTQYF
>TRBJ2-7|TRBV7-2
CASSLLPLKTYEQYF
>TRBJ2-7|TRBV2
CASSDEGGPSYEQYF
>TRBJ2-5|TRBV4-1
CASSQEPLGAETQYF